This T cell receptor (beta chain) was recovered during a study of T cells after yellow fever vaccination. Findings of the study overall: Any FACS-sorted repertoire could hold abundant clonotypes that contaminate it from the bulk population.

Per the germline V gene, CDR1 is SGHTA and CDR2 is FQGNSA. The ends were cut back, 1 base at V and 9 bases at J, with 16 bases in the middle. The CDR3 length is 15 residues. Each CDR3 protein is one row after TCRdb ran MiXCR on the 5' RACE reads. The table includes some 240,000 distinct CDR3 sequences, 3% to 4% detected once. Comments on this clonotype: Its antigen is currently unknown.

V is TRBV7-2 and J is TRBJ2-1; tentatively, D is TRBD2 (5 bases). The source is a man between 18 and 35 years old who received the YFV17D yellow fever vaccine. The sequenced sample was CD4+ T cells sorted from PBMCs, obtained 10 days after the yellow fever booster vaccination. CDR3 nucleotide sequence: TGTGCCAGCAGCTTAGTTTCTTACTCTGGAGGTGAGCAGTTCTTC. Translated, it gives CASSLVSYSGGEQFF.